Reported below is one T cell receptor (beta chain). The clone's antigen remains unknown. Per-nucleotide qualities are absent, and no much larger clonotype sits a single base away. The data were obtained in a study of shared clonotypes between healthy human individuals (dated by TCRdb to 2020 to 2022). Describing the broader study: A couple of women and a few men aged 18 to 49 years were included in the cohort. For each donor, CD4 naive and CD4 memory were each given three plates, CD8 naive was given two plates, and CD8 memory was given one plate. To estimate repertoire size and how much clonotype sharing occurs between individuals, the study deeply sequenced the blood TCR repertoires of several healthy adults. Libraries were prepared and TCR repertoires were sequenced by different laboratories using diverse techniques, in order to increase sequencing depth and limit assay-specific biases. Between about 0.8 and 9 billion PBMCs per donor were obtained by leukapheresis. General study outcomes and caveats: Because the study included a small number of donors, the genetic and exposure-history diversity represented was limited. Compared with non-shared clonotypes, clonotypes shared by all four sorted-subset donors had higher generation probabilities. Estimated clonotype richness was generally larger for naive than for memory subsets. When a handful of donors were compared, the shared fraction of clonotypes was about 5.2% for naive CD4, less than 4% for naive CD8, 2% to 2.5% for memory CD4, and less than 0.5% for memory CD8. Incomplete sequencing was indicated by rarefaction of sorted-subset datasets, despite the large sequencing depth. Only blood was sampled, and tissue TCR repertoires likely differ from those in blood. Pairwise subsampling led to the expectation that sequencing depth would affect the degree of clonotype sharing among donors.

CD8 naive samples consisted of CD45RO-negative cells that were positively selected for CCR7, yielding a CD45RA+CCR7+ population without TemRA cells. The donors were healthy, HIV-negative adults with no recently reported acute infections or vaccinations. Every donor was a Caucasian adult living in Nashville, Tennessee, USA. Blood was obtained by leukapheresis, after which PBMCs were separated by Ficoll-Histopaque density gradient centrifugation and cryopreserved in liquid nitrogen vapor phase. Purity and quantity of every magnetically sorted T cell population were checked by analytical flow cytometry. Genomic DNA was isolated from every sorted fraction and measured by UV absorbance on a Nanodrop 2000c. TCR CDR3 regions were amplified from genomic DNA by multiplex PCR using the deep immunoSEQ assay. Genomic DNA extracted from each cell subset was distributed evenly over all wells of several immunoSEQ 96-well plates, and each plate served as one replicate. Each replicate PCR for sorted subsets received around 210 ng genomic DNA, equal to roughly 30,000 T cell genomes. Purified libraries were measured with a Qubit 3.0 fluorometer, size-checked on a Bioanalyzer 2100, and measured again with the KAPA Library Quantification kit. Each immunoSEQ 96-well plate was sequenced on its own single-read 150-cycle Illumina NextSeq 550 flow cell. In the authors' own workflow: Because only junctional sequences without quality scores were contained in the immunoSEQ output, filtering matching that applied to full-length reads could not be performed. To assign V/J genes and CDR3, sequences were annotated against IMGT germline references using PyIR, a Python wrapper for IgBLAST v1.9. Reads were filtered out if the reads had weak V/J assignments (E-value above 1e-6), no CDR3, stop codons, out-of-frame junctions, or ambiguous translated residues. A V3J clonotype was defined by an identical inferred V gene, J gene, and CDR3 amino acid sequence. To compute the percentage overlap between repertoires, the number of shared unique clonotypes was divided by the size of the smaller repertoire. Three approaches were used to assess repertoire richness: RTK rarefaction, the Chao1 estimator, and Recon v2.1 estimates of unobserved clonotypes. Generation probabilities were computed with OLGA for all TCRbeta clonotypes obtained by the gDNA method from a few donors. Imported from immuneACCESS, the table was reduced by TCRdb to in-frame sequences with V and J called. These copies leave out some clones; in studies compared against another copy, an unresolved V gene accounts for under half, and the cause of the remainder is not known. V, J and clone size were drawn from that table, and D and trimming were deduced from the DNA. Across this sample there are about 2 million clones, with about 95% seen only once. Of the sample, 0.85% to 1.3% falls within the top ten clones.

Per the germline V gene (reference sequence), SGHAT is the CDR1 and FQDESV is the CDR2. CDR3 length: 14 amino acids, cysteine to phenylalanine. Only the CDR3 part of the read is kept: 42 bases, read in frame from the first base. V gives up 4 bases and J gives up 4 bases, and the segment between their germline ends measures 12 bases. This clonotype originated in a man in his late teens or twenties in good health. The specimen was naive CD8+ T cells sorted from blood. The sample's cell subset or site label is to be understood as: CD45RA+CCR7+. The chain is assembled from TRBV11-1 and TRBJ2-3, with a weak D call of TRBD1 (6 bases match). The base sequence is TGTGCCAGCAGCTCGCAAGGGGGTGCAGATACGCAGTATTTT. Translated, it reads CASSSQGGADTQYF.